The entry that follows covers one T cell receptor (beta chain) sequence. Antigen unknown. The data stem from a study of tumor-infiltrating lymphocytes in primary liver carcinoma. Findings and limits, study-wide: Tumor samples exhibited a significantly greater top-250-clone fraction than blood samples (p = 0.039).

The researchers produced TCR beta cDNA from 400 to 650 ng total RNA with a constant-region primer. For TCR beta, libraries were produced by three nested multiplex PCR rounds using slightly modified ARM-PCR. Investigators reported that the first two PCR rounds, at 10 cycles each, used TRBV1-TRBV30 forward primers with a C-beta reverse primer. Each CDR3 protein is one row after TCRdb ran MiXCR on the multiplex PCR reads. Of some 120,000 distinct CDR3 sequences detected, 64% appear once; the ten largest clones hold roughly 7.9%. Co-extraction yielded RNA and DNA from approximately 20-30 mg of unsorted bulk tissue. Tumor samples uniformly had over 90% viable tumor cells. Trimming took 10 bases from V and 1 from J, leaving 14 bases between them. The CDR3 consists of 13 residues. Germline CDR1 reads SGHVS; CDR2 reads FQNEAQ.

The sequence was obtained from an older woman with primary liver carcinoma and hepatitis B virus infection. The sample comprised liver tumor tissue from sampling region 3. Subset: tumor region T3, left-lateral pole. This chain links TRBV7-8 with TRBJ2-7, with a possible D match to TRBD1 (5 bases). Here the CDR3 DNA reads TGTGCCAACACCCGAGACAGTTCCTACGAGCAGTACTTC. Translated: CANTRDSSYEQYF.